The TCR beta chain described here comes from a study of blood T cell repertoires in COVID-19. Study-wide context: Specimens from acute and convalescent COVID-19 originated in the United States, Italy and Spain. Sources were T cells, B-cell-depleted T cells, or PBMCs; the material itself was cDNA or gDNA.

Participant reports of clinical history set cohort assignment. Original processing methods: Counts of nucleated cells, estimated from reference gene primer amplification, were obtained. The assay was immunoSEQ multiplex PCR, and TCRdb's table has in-frame clones only and misses some. The DNA gave D and trimming, while V, J and clone size come from that table. The table includes about 410,000 clones, roughly 91% detected once. This CDR3 comprises 13 residues. Germline V gene lookup returns CDR1 MDHEN and CDR2 SYDVKM. V was shortened by 3 bases and J by 3 bases, with 9 bases between the two germline ends.

The receptor comes from a man aged 18 to 30 who had recovered from COVID-19. The gene calls are TRBV28 and TRBJ2-7; no clear D. The specimen was PBMCs or T cells enriched from blood (not recorded which). CDR3 sequence reads: CASSFTPSYEQYF. Here the CDR3 DNA reads TGTGCCAGCAGTTTTACTCCTAGCTACGAGCAGTACTTC.